This T cell receptor (beta chain) was found in a study of siplizumab effects on memory and regulatory T cells. General observations from the study: Solely a minor proportion of alloreactive clones could be assigned to unstimulated subsets.

As regards this clone: Antigen unknown.

TCRdb keeps only in-frame clones here, not all; method: immunoSEQ multiplex PCR. The sample records under 100,000 clones, over 90% being singletons. Trimming cost V 9 bases and J 3 bases, with 24 bases left between them. CDR3 length: 16 amino acids. CDR1 is MNHEY and CDR2 is SMNVEV in the germline V gene (reference sequence). This receptor was taken from a human donor in good health. Sequencing input: non-Treg CD4+ T cells sorted from blood. The gene calls are TRBV27 and TRBJ2-7; D may be TRBD1 (6 bases). Written as DNA, the CDR3 is TGTGCCAGGACTCAATCCTACAGGGATCCGGACTACGAGCAGTACTTC. This translates into CARTQSYRDPDYEQYF.